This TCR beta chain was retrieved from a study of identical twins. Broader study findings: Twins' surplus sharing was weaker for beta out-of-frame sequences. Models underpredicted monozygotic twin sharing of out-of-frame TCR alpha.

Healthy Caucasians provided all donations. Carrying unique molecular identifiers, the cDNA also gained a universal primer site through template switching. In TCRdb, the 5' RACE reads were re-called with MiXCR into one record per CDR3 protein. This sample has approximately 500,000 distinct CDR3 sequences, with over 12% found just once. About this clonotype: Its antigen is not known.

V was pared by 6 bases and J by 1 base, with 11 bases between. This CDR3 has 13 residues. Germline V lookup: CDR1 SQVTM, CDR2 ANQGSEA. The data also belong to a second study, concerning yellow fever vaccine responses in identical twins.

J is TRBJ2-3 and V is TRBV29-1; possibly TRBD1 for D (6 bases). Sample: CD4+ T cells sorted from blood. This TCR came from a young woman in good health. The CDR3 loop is CSVKGGRTDTQYF. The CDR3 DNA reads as TGCAGCGTCAAAGGGGGTCGCACAGATACGCAGTATTTT.